Shown below are 11 T cell receptor beta chains from a single sample sequenced in a study of neoadjuvant anti-PD-1 for oral cavity cancer (dated by TCRdb to 2020 to 2022). The library was produced with the immunoSEQ multiplex PCR assay. This immuneACCESS table, as held by TCRdb, lists in-frame sequences with V and J called but not all clones. Of the missing ones, under half trace to an unresolved V gene in checked studies; the others have no known cause. Counted in this sample were 5,500 to 7,500 clones; approximately 79% of them appeared once. Under 3.5% of the sample is in the top ten clones. Per the publication, the time point label means: before neoadjuvant nivolumab. This specimen was PBMCs, taken before nivolumab (anti-PD-1) treatment. These receptors all stem from a person aged 35-79 years with oral cavity squamous cell carcinoma.

This clone was observed a handful of times. The chain uses TRBV5-8 and TRBJ2-2; possibly TRBD1 for D (5 bases). Trimming pared 5 bases from V and 4 bases from J, leaving 12 bases between. Germline CDR1 is SGHTS and CDR2 is YDEGEE. The length of the CDR3 is 14 residues. The CDR3: CASRPAGSTGELFF. The CDR3 nucleotides are TGTGCCAGCAGACCTGCAGGGTCCACCGGGGAGCTGTTTTTT.

This clone was seen only once. V and J are TRBV15 and TRBJ1-5; possible D gene TRBD1, 5 bases. Looked up from germline, CDR1 is LNHNV and CDR2 is YYDKDF (reference sequence). The length of the CDR3 is 16 residues. V lost 8 bases, J lost 2 bases, and 19 bases lay in between. CDR3 DNA sequence: TGTGCCACCGAAGGGGCAGGGACTTGGGGCAATCAGCCCCAGCATTTT. Protein product: CATEGAGTWGNQPQHF.

The chain joins TRBV11-2 to TRBJ2-1, with TRBD2 as a possible D gene (6 bases). Looked up from germline, CDR1 is SGHAT and CDR2 is FQNNGV. The CDR3 is 14 amino acids. Trimming stripped 6 bases from V and 9 bases from J, with 18 bases between. In nucleotides, the CDR3 is TGTGCCAGCAGTCCTTGGGGGGTGTCGGGTGAGCAGTTCTTC. As protein: CASSPWGVSGEQFF.

The chain recombines TRBV29-1 with TRBJ2-3, with a possible D match to TRBD2 (7 bases). V gave up 7 bases and J gave up 2 bases, with 19 bases separating them. The length of the CDR3 is 15 residues. The germline CDR1 and CDR2 sequences are SQVTM and ANQGSEA. The DNA of the CDR3 is TGCAGCGCTGGGTATGGCGGGGGCCTCACAGATACGCAGTATTTT. As protein: CSAGYGGGLTDTQYF.

The J gene is TRBJ2-1, the V gene TRBV9; the D gene is possibly TRBD2 (7 bases). CDR3 length: 15 residues. V was pared by 3 bases and J by 3 bases, with 13 bases between. Germline CDR1 SGDLS, CDR2 YYNGEE. The CDR3 nucleotides read TGTGCCAGCAGCGCGTCTAGGGGGGGCTACAATGAGCAGTTCTTC. Translation gives CASSASRGGYNEQFF.

Only one count was recorded for this clone. The chain is built from TRBV6-4 and TRBJ2-4, with D unclear. In germline, CDR1 is MRHNA, CDR2 SNTAGT. V lost 4 bases to trimming and J lost 1 base, with 17 bases between them. The CDR3 contains 17 residues. Here the CDR3 reads CASSGPRVSRAKNIQYF. For the CDR3, the DNA is TGTGCCAGCAGTGGACCCCGGGTTTCCCGTGCCAAAAACATTCAGTACTTC.

The V call is TRBV5-1, the J call TRBJ1-1, with 8 bases aligning to TRBD1. The germline CDR1 and CDR2 sequences are SGHRS and YFSETQ. This CDR3 region has 17 residues. J gave up 1 base and V 0 bases, and 8 bases lay outside the gene matches. CDR3 amino acids: CASSLGGTGLRNTEAFF. In DNA form, the CDR3 reads TGCGCCAGCAGCTTGGGGGGGACAGGCTTAAGGAACACTGAAGCTTTCTTT.

The chain employs TRBV27 and TRBJ2-1; D is possibly TRBD1 (5 bases). CDR1 and CDR2 from the germline V gene are MNHEY and SMNVEV (reference sequence). This CDR3 spans 17 amino acids. The germline V and J ends were trimmed by 2 bases and 0 bases, with 14 bases remaining between them. The CDR3, as DNA: TGTGCCAGCAGTTTAAGTAGTCAGGGAAGCTCCTACAATGAGCAGTTCTTC. It translates to CASSLSSQGSSYNEQFF.

The chain is built from TRBV20-1 and TRBJ1-4; unclear D gene. Germline V CDR1 and CDR2: DFQATT, SNEGSKA (reference sequence). The V end lost 1 base, the J end lost 12 bases, and 9 bases lay between the germline ends. CDR3 size: 11 residues. CDR3 DNA sequence: TGCAGTGCTAGAGGGCAAATGGAACTGTTTTTT. Protein product: CSARGQMELFF.

V usage is TRBV7-9 and J usage is TRBJ1-4; no clear D. The V gene lost 2 bases and the J gene lost 8 bases, with 15 bases spanning the gap. The CDR3 is made up of 15 amino acids. Germline V gene data show CDR1 as SEHNR and CDR2 as FQNEAQ (reference sequence). The CDR3, as DNA: TGTGCCAGCAGCTTACTACGAGGGCTTGGGGAAAAACTGTTTTTT. Amino acid sequence: CASSLLRGLGEKLFF.

The J gene is TRBJ2-7, the V gene TRBV4-3; 10 bases are shared with TRBD1. The CDR3 is made up of 20 amino acids. The germline CDR1 and CDR2 sequences are LGHNA and YSLEER. The junction had 17 bases not matched to a gene; V was cut back by 2 bases and J by 1 base. The CDR3, as DNA: TGCGCCAGCAGCCAACTGGCCGGGACAGGGGACTTGCTACGGTCCTACGAGCAGTACTTC. This sequence encodes CASSQLAGTGDLLRSYEQYF.